The rows below give T cell receptor beta chains drawn from one sample of a study of blood T cell repertoires in COVID-19. Libraries were prepared by immunoSEQ multiplex PCR; TCRdb keeps only in-frame clonotypes and omits some of them. The data contain fewer than 150,000 clones, just under 90% of them singletons. Sequencing used peripheral blood. Receptors were obtained from a woman in her forties or fifties with acute or convalescent COVID-19. The CDR3 runs from the conserved cysteine through the conserved F or W. D genes are given only for firm matches. Clone size is not always given. Where it is, it says once, few, many or a class for expanded clones.

J,size,D,V,DNA,CDR3
TRBJ1-2,-,TRBD1,TRBV27,TGTGCCAGCAGTTCGGGACAGGGACTTAACTATGGCTACACCTTC,CASSSGQGLNYGYTF
TRBJ1-5,-,-,TRBV10-3,TGTGCCATCAGCGAATCCCTGTTAGCATCGGGACTGGAAAATCAGCCCCAGCATTTT,CAISESLLASGLENQPQHF
TRBJ2-3,-,TRBD2,TRBV18,TGTGCCAGCTCTCCGGGACTAGCGGGGGTTATCACAGATACGCAGTATTTT,CASSPGLAGVITDTQYF
TRBJ1-5,-,TRBD1,TRBV30,TGTGCCTGGAGCCTAGGACAGGGACACCAGCCCCAGCATTTT,CAWSLGQGHQPQHF
TRBJ2-4,-,-,TRBV20-1,TGCAGTGCTAATGATAATCAGTACTTC,CSANDNQYF
TRBJ1-1,-,TRBD1,TRBV3-1/TRBV3-2,TGTGCCAGCAGCCAACGGACAGGGAGCGAAAAAAGTATTGAAGCTTTCTTT,CASSQRTGSEKSIEAFF
TRBJ2-1,-,TRBD2,TRBV4-1,TGCGCCAGCAGCCAATCACCGGGACTAGCGTCGCGGCAGTTCTTC,CASSQSPGLASRQFF
TRBJ1-3,-,-,TRBV18,TGTGCCAGCTCGCCCAACGTGGGGCCTGGAAACACCATATATTTT,CASSPNVGPGNTIYF
TRBJ1-1,-,-,TRBV5-4,TGTGCCAGCAGCTTGCAGGGATCGGATGAAGCTTTCTTT,CASSLQGSDEAFF
TRBJ2-1,once,-,TRBV28,TGTGCCAGCAGTTTATCGTGGACAACCCGCTCCTACAATGAGCAGTTCTTC,CASSLSWTTRSYNEQFF
TRBJ1-4,-,-,TRBV7-3,TGTGCCAGCAGCGACTCCAGGGGAAGGAAACTGTTTTTT,CASSDSRGRKLFF
TRBJ2-2,-,TRBD1,TRBV10-3,TGTGCCATCAGTGACCGACAGGGAGACACCGGGGAGCTGTTTTTT,CAISDRQGDTGELFF
TRBJ1-4,-,-,TRBV4-1,TGCGCCAGCAGCCAGGTTGGAAGGGAGGGAGAAAAACTGTTTTTT,CASSQVGREGEKLFF
TRBJ2-1,-,-,TRBV30,TGTGCCTGGAGCCCCAGGCCCGCACAGGGGGGGTACAATGAGCAGTTCTTC,CAWSPRPAQGGYNEQFF
TRBJ1-4,-,TRBD1,TRBV7-9,TGTGCCACCGAGACAGGGGAAGAAAAACTGTTTTTT,CATETGEEKLFF
TRBJ2-2,-,TRBD2,TRBV5-1,TGCGCCAGCAGCCTCGGGACTAGCGGGCTCACCGGGGAGCTGTTTTTT,CASSLGTSGLTGELFF
TRBJ1-6,-,-,TRBV30,TGTGCCCGGCGGGCATCCTATAATTCACCCCTCCACTTT,CARRASYNSPLHF
TRBJ2-2,-,TRBD1,TRBV29-1,TGCAGCGTTGAAGATATGGGTACAGGGGCCTTAAACACCGGGGAGCTGTTTTTT,CSVEDMGTGALNTGELFF
TRBJ2-5,-,TRBD2,TRBV11-2,TGTGCCAGCAGCCCTAGCGGGGGTACGTGGGGGACCCAGTACTTC,CASSPSGGTWGTQYF
TRBJ1-6,-,-,TRBV5-4,TGTGCCAGCAGCCCAACGGGGGAGGGATATTCACCCCTCCACTTT,CASSPTGEGYSPLHF
TRBJ1-5,-,-,TRBV19,TGTGCCAGTAGTATAGGTTTGGGCAGGTTCAATCAGCCCCAGCATTTT,CASSIGLGRFNQPQHF
TRBJ2-1,-,-,TRBV9,TGTGCCAGCAGCGTAGGAGGGAGTGATGAGCAGTTCTTC,CASSVGGSDEQFF
TRBJ1-6,-,TRBD1,TRBV7-2,TGTGCCAGCAGCCCGAGACAGGGGCAGGGTTCACCCCTCCACTTT,CASSPRQGQGSPLHF
TRBJ1-5,-,-,TRBV27,TGTGCCAGCAGTTTACGGTATAGCAATCAGCCCCAGCATTTT,CASSLRYSNQPQHF
TRBJ2-7,-,-,TRBV3-1/TRBV3-2,TGTGCCAGCAGTTATCAAGGGGCCGCCGAGCAGTACTTC,CASSYQGAAEQYF
TRBJ2-5,-,TRBD2,TRBV30,TGTGCCTGGAGGGTCAAGCGGGGGCCCCAAGAGACCCAGTACTTC,CAWRVKRGPQETQYF
TRBJ1-5,-,-,TRBV2,TGTGCCAGCAGGGTCAGGGGCAATCAGCCCCAGCATTTT,CASRVRGNQPQHF
TRBJ1-5,once,-,TRBV18,TGTGCCAGCTCACCGGGTTCCCAGGGAAGTTACGGTGGCAATCAGCCCCAGCATTTT,CASSPGSQGSYGGNQPQHF
TRBJ2-7,-,TRBD1,TRBV10-3,TGTGCCATCAGTGAGGGGACAGATAATCTAGACTCCTACGAGCAGTACTTC,CAISEGTDNLDSYEQYF
TRBJ2-7,-,-,TRBV30,TGTGCCTGGGTCCCCCTTGGACTTACCGAAGTCTACGAGCAGTACTTC,CAWVPLGLTEVYEQYF
TRBJ2-1,-,TRBD2,TRBV11-2,TGTGCCAGCAGGGGACTAGCGGGAGGAATTGAGCAGTTCTTC,CASRGLAGGIEQFF
TRBJ1-1,-,-,TRBV4-3,TGCGCCAGCAGCCAAGAAACCTATACTGAAGCTTTCTTT,CASSQETYTEAFF
TRBJ2-1,-,TRBD2,TRBV30,TGTGCCCACGGGACTAGCGGACCCAATGAGCAGTTCTTC,CAHGTSGPNEQFF
TRBJ1-3,-,-,TRBV28,TGTGCCTCCGGGATAAACACCATATATTTT,CASGINTIYF
TRBJ1-1,-,TRBD1,TRBV10-2,TGCGCCAGCAGAAAGACAGGGGGCTTGAAGAACACTGAAGCTTTCTTT,CASRKTGGLKNTEAFF
TRBJ1-4,-,-,TRBV28,TGTGCCAGCAGTTTTTCTAGTAGCTTTAGTGAAAAACTGTTTTTT,CASSFSSSFSEKLFF